By share, the clone carrying this T cell receptor beta chain ranks as medium-sized (0.01 to 0.1%). Patients were all untreated before their thyroid surgery. The data stem from a study of metastatic and nonmetastatic thyroid tumors. Study overall: Across peripheral blood and tumor or nodule tissue samples taken from malignant and benign thyroid patients, the repertoires were compared with one another.

TCRdb redid the clone calls on the PCR reads using MiXCR. The sample contains about 21,000 clones, approximately 20% of which appear only once. V was cut by 5 bases and J by 0 bases, with 11 bases left in between. The CDR3 consists of 16 residues. Per germline, CDR1 MNHNS and CDR2 SASEGT. The clonotype was recovered from a male donor with papillary thyroid cancer or a benign thyroid nodule (not recorded which). Some clones in this sample may be carry-over from other donors' samples. Material for sequencing was blood. The chain recombines TRBV6-1 with TRBJ2-6, with D uncertain. In DNA form, the CDR3 reads TGTGCCAGCAGTCTAAACAGTCACTCTGGGGCCAACGTCCTGACTTTC. Its translation is CASSLNSHSGANVLTF.